This note documents a single TCR beta chain sequence. Treatment reported: randomized to nivolumab then ipilimumab (arm A) or the reverse (arm B). Sorted cells were live CD3+CD8+, lacking CD19 and CD56, from PBMCs. V was cut by 1 base and J by 7 bases, with 19 bases left in between. Germline V gene sequence: CDR1 SGHVS, CDR2 FNYEAQ. The CDR3 is 16 amino acids. This sample is drawn from a study of sequential checkpoint blockade in melanoma. Study-level information: First-line arms were nivolumab then ipilimumab, or the reverse, randomized 1:1.

Profiled with immunoSEQ multiplex PCR; TCRdb holds only in-frame clones, not every one. The sample includes approximately 17,000 clones, roughly three quarters of them seen just once. The sequencing used CD8+ T cells sorted from blood (inferred from file names), collected from a patient given nivolumab and ipilimumab in sequence. J is TRBJ1-2 and V is TRBV7-6; D gene uncertain. This sequence originates from a human donor with melanoma. The CDR3 DNA reads TGTGCCAGCAGCTTAGGCGTGGCTTGGGAGTCGACTGGCTACACCTTC. Protein product: CASSLGVAWESTGYTF.